One sample yielded the 7 T cell receptor beta chains listed below, sequenced in a study of shared clonotypes between healthy human individuals. Generated by immunoSEQ multiplex PCR, the TCRdb table keeps only in-frame clones and is missing some. The repertoire includes some 530,000 clones, roughly 80% of them detected once, and 12% sits in the top ten. Sample: PBMCs. Source of these receptors: a woman in her thirties or forties in good health. Some clones in this sample may be carry-over from other donors' samples.

As concerns this clone: This may come from a read error, since a much larger clone is one base off. The chain employs TRBV11-1 and TRBJ2-3; 7 bases fit TRBD2. Germline values: CDR1 SGHAT, CDR2 FQDESV (reference sequence). V trimming: 2 bases; J trimming: 0 bases; junction bases outside the gene matches: 11. This CDR3 has 18 amino acids. CDR3: CASSLIQAGVESTDTQYF. DNA of the CDR3: TGTGCCAGCAGCTTAATCCAGGCGGGAGTTGAGAGCACAGATACGCAGTATTTT.

This clone was seen a few times. The chain recombines TRBV18 with TRBJ2-5; TRBD2 aligns across 13 bases. J lost 5 bases, V lost 2 bases, and 2 bases had no gene match. This CDR3 is built from 15 residues. Germline-derived CDR1 and CDR2 are KGHSH and LQKENI. As DNA, the CDR3 is TGTGCCAGCTCACCAGGGACTAGCGGGACGGAGACCCAGTACTTC. It specifies CASSPGTSGTETQYF.

The J gene is TRBJ1-1, the V gene TRBV6-5, with TRBD1 matching over 7 bases. CDR3 size: 15 residues. V shed 5 bases and J 1 base; nucleotides not matched to a gene: 7. Germline CDR1 reads MNHEY; CDR2 reads SVGAGI. CDR3 DNA: TGTGCCAGCAGTCGAGCTACAGGGGAGAACACTGAAGCTTTCTTT. Residues: CASSRATGENTEAFF.

The chain employs TRBV7-6 and TRBJ1-1; tentatively, D is TRBD1 (5 bases). This CDR3 has 15 amino acids. V shed 2 bases and J shed 2 bases, with 12 bases lying between them. Germline V gene lookup returns CDR1 SGHVS and CDR2 FNYEAQ. CDR3 DNA sequence: TGTGCCAGCAGCTTATACGCAGGGCCCAACACTGAAGCTTTCTTT. Encoded protein: CASSLYAGPNTEAFF.

The genes are TRBV29-1 and TRBJ2-3, with D hard to call. The CDR3 has 13 residues. The germline V gene encodes CDR1 SQVTM and CDR2 ANQGSEA. Trimming shortened V by 4 bases and J by 1 base, and 9 bases separated the two germline ends. The CDR3 loop reads CSVGVAGTDTQYF. CDR3 sequence (DNA): TGCAGCGTTGGTGTCGCGGGCACAGATACGCAGTATTTT.

This clone came up many times. The chain combines TRBV29-1 with TRBJ2-5; a possible D gene is TRBD2 (7 bases). V shed 4 bases and J shed 1 base, with 19 bases lying between them. Germline assignment: CDR1 SQVTM and CDR2 ANQGSEA. This CDR3 is built from 16 residues. CDR3 DNA sequence: TGCAGCGTTGGGGGGGGCGCAGGACATCTCCAAGAGACCCAGTACTTC. It yields the protein CSVGGGAGHLQETQYF.

The chain joins TRBV18 to TRBJ2-2; 8 positions match TRBD2. V dropped 3 bases and J dropped 1; count of bases not matched to a gene: 7. The CDR3 loop spans 17 amino acids. In germline, CDR1 is KGHSH, CDR2 LQKENI. CDR3 protein: CASSPRVAGGNTGELFF. DNA for the CDR3: TGTGCCAGCTCACCCCGCGTTGCGGGAGGGAACACCGGGGAGCTGTTTTTT.